The clone carrying this T cell receptor beta chain was seen many times. Its antigen is unidentified. This entry comes from a study of T cells after yellow fever vaccination. Researchers made TCR cDNA using 5'RACE template switching, and this step added a universal primer site and UMIs. TCRdb re-called the 5' RACE reads through MiXCR, storing one row per CDR3 protein. The table lists around 72,000 distinct CDR3 sequences, around 7.9% of them singletons. Trimming took off 8 bases at V and 5 bases at J, with 24 bases between the two ends. The CDR3 has 16 amino acids. Broader study findings: Post-booster repertoires again held most primary-vaccination clones (roughly 95% CD4, roughly 89% CD8).

The input for sequencing was CD8+ T cells sorted from PBMCs, taken about 10 days after the first yellow fever vaccination. The source is a man aged 18 to 30 who received the YFV17D yellow fever vaccine. This chain uses TRBV12-3 or TRBV12-4 with TRBJ1-1; maybe TRBD1 (5 bases). The CDR3 sequence is CASYIGARRGLTEAFF. The CDR3 DNA is TGTGCCAGCTACATTGGGGCGAGGCGGGGGTTAACTGAAGCTTTCTTT.